The entry below describes one T cell receptor (beta chain). Its target antigen remains unknown. No quality values exist for individual bases; no much larger clone is one base distant. Ficoll-Paque density gradient centrifugation was the method used to isolate PBMCs. The data originate from a study of T-cell memory formation after mild COVID-19 (dated by TCRdb to the early 2020s). Background on the whole study: Most TCR sequence clusters were specific to one of the two donors. Two young, previously healthy adult volunteers, one female and one male, were included in the cohort. In a couple of donors, T-cell clones that expanded and contracted after mild COVID-19 were tracked by sequencing TCRalpha and TCRbeta repertoires over time. Study-wide conclusions, independent of this receptor: SARS-CoV-2 specificity was not confirmed for the second-wave clones peaking on day 37. Contracting CD4+ clones were located mainly in the CM and EM memory subsets, whereas CD8+ clones were found to be enriched in EMRA. From day 15 to 85, contracting clones showed balanced CD4/CD8 phenotypes, whereas a second wave of clones that expanded from day 15 to 37 leaned towards CD4+. Some responding clones were detected in pre-infection memory, which suggested that pre-existing cross-reactive memory T cells had joined the SARS-CoV-2 response. The study covered only a couple of mild cases, and larger cohorts including severe cases with pre-infection samples were considered necessary.

The V and J ends are trimmed by 5 bases and 3 bases, leaving 16 bases between them. The CDR3 covers 16 residues, taking in both the cysteine and the phenylalanine. Only the CDR3 DNA is retained, 48 bases long and in frame from the first base. CDR1 is given as LNHNV and CDR2 as YYDKDF, both from the germline V gene (reference sequence). The sequencer listed for this sample is Illumina NovaSeq 6000. Using 5'RACE with constant-segment primers, TCRalpha and TCRbeta cDNA libraries were constructed, with sample barcodes and unique molecular identifiers added in the process. RNA was extracted from every sample with Trizol reagent. The libraries were amplified in two PCR steps, and the second step added a second sample barcode and Illumina TruSeq adapters. Libraries were sequenced on an Illumina NovaSeq with 2 x 150 bp paired-end reads. Regarding the original processing steps: Demultiplexing of reads and collapsing into UMI-guided consensus sequences were performed with migec v1.2.7. Using mixcr v2.1.11, UMI consensuses were aligned to TRA and TRB V and J templates and then assembled into clonotypes. Clonotypes were classified as expanded or contracted when called significant by both edgeR and NoisET, with noise models trained on biological replicates. For edgeR calls, the thresholds were a false discovery rate-adjusted p below 0.01 and a log2 fold-change of 1. As an exploratory analysis of dynamics, max-normalized trajectories of the 1000 most abundant clonotypes were examined by PCA with hierarchical clustering. Separately sequenced CD4+ and CD8+ repertoires were used to assign the CD4 or CD8 phenotype of responding clones. TCRdb reprocessed the public reads (quality trimming at Q25 with fastp, clone calling with MiXCR) and kept in-frame beta chains. Merged by CDR3 protein, the rows form single entries marked with the most common genes and DNA. These V and J calls are TCRdb output, not the study's own analysis. The sample contains roughly 200,000 distinct CDR3 sequences, 16% of them found a single time. The ten largest clones capture approximately 2.1% of the sample.

This sequence uses TRBV15 and TRBJ1-4; 5 matching bases give a weak D call of TRBD1. The sequenced sample consisted of PBMCs or a T cell subset sorted from them (not recorded which). This sequence originates from an adult woman who had mild COVID-19 (a few samples of this study predate the infection). The sample titles of this study are shuffled in the database, so cell type and time point are left out; the donor was told from shared clones. The CDR3 reads as follows: CATSSGLGGSNEKLFF. In nucleotides, the sequence is TGTGCCACCAGCTCAGGTCTTGGGGGATCTAATGAAAAACTGTTTTTT.